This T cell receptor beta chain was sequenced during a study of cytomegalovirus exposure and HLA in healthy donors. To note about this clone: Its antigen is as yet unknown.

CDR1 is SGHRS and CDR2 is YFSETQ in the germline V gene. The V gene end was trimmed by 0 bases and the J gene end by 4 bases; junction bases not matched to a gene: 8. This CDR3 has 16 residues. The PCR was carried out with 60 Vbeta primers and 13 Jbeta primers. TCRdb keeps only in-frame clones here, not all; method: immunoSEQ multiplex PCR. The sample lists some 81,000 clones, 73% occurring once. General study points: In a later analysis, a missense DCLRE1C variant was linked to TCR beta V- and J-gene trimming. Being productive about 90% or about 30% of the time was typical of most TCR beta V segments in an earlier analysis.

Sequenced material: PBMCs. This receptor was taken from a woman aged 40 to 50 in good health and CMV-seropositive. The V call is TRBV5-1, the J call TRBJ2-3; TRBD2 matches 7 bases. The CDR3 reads CASSLGLAVRADTQYF. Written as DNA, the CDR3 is TGCGCCAGCAGCTTGGGACTAGCTGTTCGGGCAGATACGCAGTATTTT. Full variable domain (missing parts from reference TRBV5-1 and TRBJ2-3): KAGVTQTPRYLIKTRGQQVTLSCSPISGHRSVSWYQQTPGQGLQFLFEYFSETQRNKGNFPGRFSGRQFSNSRSEMNVSTLELGDSALYLCASSLGLAVRADTQYFGPGTRLTVL.